Below, 2 T cell receptor beta chains from the same sample are listed, as sequenced in a study of post-analysis software for immune sequencing data. Whole-study findings and limits: Relative to controls, patients had about 5 TRBV segments at higher frequency, with TRBV5-6, TRBV5-1 and TRBV20-1 among these.

These receptors have no identified antigens. cDNA libraries for TCR beta contained unique molecular identifiers. TCRdb re-analysed the PCR reads in MiXCR, keeping a single row per CDR3 protein. The data hold about 150,000 distinct CDR3 sequences, with approximately 28% observed a single time. Sequenced input: blood. Receptors originate from a girl aged 10-17 years with multiple sclerosis.

This clonotype came up a few times. The chain has TRBV6-5 and TRBJ1-5, with D possibly being TRBD1 (6 bases). The CDR3 has 13 amino acids. V lost 6 bases, J lost 2 bases, and 8 bases lay in between. The germline V gene encodes CDR1 MNHEY and CDR2 SVGAGI. CDR3 amino acids: CASRRGGNQPQHF. In nucleotides, the CDR3 is TGTGCCAGCAGAAGGGGGGGCAATCAGCCCCAGCATTTT.

This clonotype appeared a few times. The junction differs from germline at one of its ends, possibly a read error. The chain has TRBV5-1 and TRBJ2-5; 8 nucleotides agree with TRBD1. The CDR3 is 16 amino acids. Germline assignment: CDR1 SGHRS and CDR2 YFSETQ. The CDR3 spells CVSSFPLQGVSETQYF. CDR3 nucleotide sequence: TGCGTCAGCAGCTTTCCATTACAGGGGGTGAGCGAGACCCAGTACTTC.